Listed below are T cell receptor beta chains from one sample, sequenced in a study of blood T cell repertoires in COVID-19. Repertoires were generated with immunoSEQ multiplex PCR, while TCRdb's copy carries only in-frame clones and drops some. The sample yields 310,000 or so clones, around 87% seen once. The sequencing sample was made of peripheral blood. The receptors here all came from a man aged 65 to 79 with acute or convalescent COVID-19. CDR3s leave out the opening cysteine and the closing phenylalanine or tryptophan. The D gene is left open where the match is weak.

TRBD1,TRBJ1-5,TRBV5-7,ASSEGTGGMDQPQH
TRBD2,TRBJ2-3,TRBV5-5,ASSIRLAGSDTQY
-,TRBJ1-1,TRBV3-1/TRBV3-2,ASSPNQLNTEAF
-,TRBJ1-5,TRBV19,ASSIDPRGQPQH
TRBD1,TRBJ2-5,TRBV6-2/TRBV6-3,ASSYDRGRIQETQY
TRBD2,TRBJ2-6,TRBV5-1,ASSGGLAGGSGANVLT
TRBD2,TRBJ2-1,TRBV11-3,ASSLDRSVLAGVPLSSYNEQF
TRBD1,TRBJ1-2,TRBV5-1,ASSLAGGPNYGYT
TRBD1,TRBJ1-6,TRBV3-1/TRBV3-2,ASSQPGQAFSPLH
TRBD1,TRBJ2-6,TRBV5-4,ASSSPGTGGAGANVLT
TRBD1,TRBJ2-7,TRBV4-1,ASSQGGTGRIYEQY
-,TRBJ2-3,TRBV4-2,ASSQDRGSDTQY
-,TRBJ1-3,TRBV7-6,ASSLDLGNTIY
TRBD2,TRBJ2-3,TRBV6-2/TRBV6-3,ASRPPGLGADTQY
TRBD1,TRBJ2-3,TRBV30,AWSALGQATDTQY
TRBD1,TRBJ2-7,TRBV6-5,ASSYSGTGDYEQY
TRBD1,TRBJ2-5,TRBV4-1,ASSQRTGPETQY
-,TRBJ2-3,TRBV6-2/TRBV6-3,ASSYSGQIPLTDTQY
TRBD1,TRBJ1-4,TRBV28,ASSLVGQGIATNEKLF
-,TRBJ2-7,TRBV27,ASSRGNEQY
-,TRBJ1-1,TRBV5-1,ASSLGASLNTEAF
TRBD2,TRBJ2-2,TRBV3-1/TRBV3-2,ASSQAASGGGELF
-,TRBJ2-3,TRBV9,ASSVGGSGSTDTQY
-,TRBJ2-1,TRBV3-1/TRBV3-2,ASSLPGSGNNEQF
-,TRBJ1-1,TRBV18,ASSRGDEGEAF
-,TRBJ2-2,TRBV6-1,ASSDKGHITGELF
TRBD1,TRBJ1-2,TRBV2,ASNEQGAGNYGYT
TRBD2,TRBJ2-5,TRBV2,ASSLRLAGQETQY
TRBD2,TRBJ2-7,TRBV20-1,SASLAGRSYEQY
-,TRBJ2-7,TRBV4-3,ASSRGYGVAVEQY
-,TRBJ2-5,TRBV6-2/TRBV6-3,ASSYWGRVRETQY
-,TRBJ2-3,TRBV13,ASSGTPDTDTQY
-,TRBJ2-3,TRBV7-2,ASSPSGGSPDTQY
-,TRBJ1-5,TRBV12-3/TRBV12-4,ASSPRGNQPQH
TRBD2,TRBJ2-3,TRBV4-1,ASSQVGGITDTQY
-,TRBJ1-3,TRBV30,AWSPMERSSGNTIY
TRBD2,TRBJ2-1,TRBV19,ASKKAGGSDNEQF
TRBD2,TRBJ2-1,TRBV28,ASSTSGGSNEQF
-,TRBJ1-5,TRBV7-8,ASSLLVDQPQH
-,TRBJ2-7,TRBV4-2,ASSQEDKDTYEQY
-,TRBJ2-6,TRBV15,ATSRDQGLTGANVLT
TRBD2,TRBJ2-7,TRBV4-3,ASSHSGGGVYEQY
TRBD2,TRBJ2-5,TRBV29-1,SVVRLAGISQETQY
-,TRBJ1-2,TRBV6-1,ASSEPFSNIYGNGYT
-,TRBJ1-1,TRBV7-9,ASSPSGNTEAF
TRBD1,TRBJ1-2,TRBV24-1,ATSDLGQGNGYT
TRBD2,TRBJ2-7,TRBV9,ASSATSGAYEQY
TRBD2,TRBJ2-7,TRBV5-8,ASRDGLADTLEQY
-,TRBJ1-2,TRBV9,ASSVVGGGYT
TRBD2,TRBJ2-7,TRBV3-1/TRBV3-2,ASSFTSGGSYEQY
-,TRBJ2-3,TRBV7-2,ASSFGGTTLTDTQY
-,TRBJ1-2,TRBV7-9,ASSLRGSDYGYT
-,TRBJ2-7,TRBV29-1,SVDRGGNEQY
TRBD1,TRBJ2-7,TRBV4-3,ASSQGYTGTGAYEQY
-,TRBJ1-6,TRBV27,ASRDIRASSYNSPLH
-,TRBJ1-4,TRBV4-3,ASSQDVGRQKLF
-,TRBJ1-1,TRBV6-2/TRBV6-3,ASSSTAEREAF
TRBD2,TRBJ2-5,TRBV7-3,ASSLTSGGPQETQY
TRBD1,TRBJ2-6,TRBV6-5,ASSGQGTGANVLT